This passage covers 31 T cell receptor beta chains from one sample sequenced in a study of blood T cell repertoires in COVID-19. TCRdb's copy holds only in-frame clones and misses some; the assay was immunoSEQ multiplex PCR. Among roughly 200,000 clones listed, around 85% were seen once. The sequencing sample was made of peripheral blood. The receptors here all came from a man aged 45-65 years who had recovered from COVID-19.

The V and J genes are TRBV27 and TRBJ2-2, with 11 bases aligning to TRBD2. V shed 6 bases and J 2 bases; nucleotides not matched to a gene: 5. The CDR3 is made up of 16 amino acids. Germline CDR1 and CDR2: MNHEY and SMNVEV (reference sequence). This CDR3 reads CASSSGTSGNTGELFF. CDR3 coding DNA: TGTGCCAGCAGCTCTGGGACTAGCGGCAACACCGGGGAGCTGTTTTTT.

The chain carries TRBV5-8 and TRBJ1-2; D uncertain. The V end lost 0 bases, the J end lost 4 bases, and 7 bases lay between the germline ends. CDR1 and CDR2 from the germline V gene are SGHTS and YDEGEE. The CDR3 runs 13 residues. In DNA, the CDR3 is TGTGCCAGCAGCTTGGTCAGTACCTATGGCTACACCTTC. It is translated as CASSLVSTYGYTF.

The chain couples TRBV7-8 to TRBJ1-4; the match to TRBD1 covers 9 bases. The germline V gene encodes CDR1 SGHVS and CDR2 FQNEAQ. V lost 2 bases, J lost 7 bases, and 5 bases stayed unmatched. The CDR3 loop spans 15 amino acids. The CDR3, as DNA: TGTGCCAGCAGCTTATGGACAGGGGAGAGTGAAAAACTGTTTTTT. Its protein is CASSLWTGESEKLFF. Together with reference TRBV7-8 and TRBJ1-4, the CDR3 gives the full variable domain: GAGVSQSPRYKVAKRGQDVALRCDPISGHVSLFWYQQALGQGPEFLTYFQNEAQLDKSGLPSDRFFAERPEGSVSTLKIQRTQQEDSAVYLCASSLWTGESEKLFFGSGTQLSVL.

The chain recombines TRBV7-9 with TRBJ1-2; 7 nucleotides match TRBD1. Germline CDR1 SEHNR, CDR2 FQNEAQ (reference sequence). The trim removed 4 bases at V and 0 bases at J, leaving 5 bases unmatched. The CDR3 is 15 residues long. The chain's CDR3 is CASSSRQGPNYGYTF. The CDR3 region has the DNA TGTGCCAGCAGCTCAAGACAGGGCCCTAACTATGGCTACACCTTC.

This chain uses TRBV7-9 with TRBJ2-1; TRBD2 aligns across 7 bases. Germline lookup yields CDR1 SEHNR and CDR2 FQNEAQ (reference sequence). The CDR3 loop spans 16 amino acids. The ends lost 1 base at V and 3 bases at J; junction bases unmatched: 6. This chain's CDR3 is CASSLGASGYYNEQFF. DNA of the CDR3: TGTGCCAGCAGCTTAGGGGCTAGCGGTTACTACAATGAGCAGTTCTTC.

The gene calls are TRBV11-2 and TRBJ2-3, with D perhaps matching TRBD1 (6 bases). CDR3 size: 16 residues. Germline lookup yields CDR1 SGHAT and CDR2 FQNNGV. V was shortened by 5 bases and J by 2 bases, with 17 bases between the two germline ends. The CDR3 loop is CASSPQNRVFTDTQYF. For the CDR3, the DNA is TGTGCCAGCAGCCCACAAAACAGGGTTTTCACAGATACGCAGTATTTT.

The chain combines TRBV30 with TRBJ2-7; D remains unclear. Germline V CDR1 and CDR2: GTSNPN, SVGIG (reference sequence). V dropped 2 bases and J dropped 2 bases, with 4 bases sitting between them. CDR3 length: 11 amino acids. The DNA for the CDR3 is TGTGCCTGGAGTTCAACCTACGAGCAGTACTTC. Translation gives CAWSSTYEQYF.

The DNA for the CDR3 is TGTGCCAGCTCACCCGGTCGGGGGGGGAACTACGAGCAGTACTTC. It is translated as CASSPGRGGNYEQYF. The gene calls are TRBV18 and TRBJ2-7; 8 bases line up with TRBD2. Per germline, CDR1 KGHSH and CDR2 LQKENI. V lost 3 bases to trimming and J lost 3 bases; unmatched junction nucleotides: 7. The CDR3 sequence is 15 residues long.

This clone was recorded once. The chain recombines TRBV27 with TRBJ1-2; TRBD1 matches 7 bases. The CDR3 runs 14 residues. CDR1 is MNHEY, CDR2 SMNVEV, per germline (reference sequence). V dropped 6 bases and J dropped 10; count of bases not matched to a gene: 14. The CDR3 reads CASSRTIAGTDYTF. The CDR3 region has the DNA TGTGCCAGCAGCCGGACCATCGCCGGGACAGACTACACCTTC.

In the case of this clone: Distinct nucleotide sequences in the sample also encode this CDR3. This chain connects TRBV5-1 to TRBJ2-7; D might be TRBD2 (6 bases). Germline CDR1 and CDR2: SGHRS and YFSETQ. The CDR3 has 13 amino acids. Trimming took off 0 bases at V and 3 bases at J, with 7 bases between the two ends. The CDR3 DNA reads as TGCGCCAGCAGCTTGGAGGGAGGCTACGAGCAGTACTTC. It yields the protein CASSLEGGYEQYF.

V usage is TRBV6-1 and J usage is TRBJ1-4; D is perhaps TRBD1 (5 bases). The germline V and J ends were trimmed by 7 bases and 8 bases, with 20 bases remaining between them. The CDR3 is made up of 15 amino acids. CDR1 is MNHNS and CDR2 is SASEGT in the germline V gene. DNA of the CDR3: TGTGCCAGCACCGAACCGGGCAGGGCGGGGGAAAAACTGTTTTTT. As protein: CASTEPGRAGEKLFF.

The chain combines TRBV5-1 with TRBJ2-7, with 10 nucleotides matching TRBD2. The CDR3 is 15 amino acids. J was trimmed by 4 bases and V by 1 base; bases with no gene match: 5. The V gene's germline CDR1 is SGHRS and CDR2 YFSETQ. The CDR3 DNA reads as TGCGCCAGCAGCTTGCGAGCGGGAGGGCCTTACGAGCAGTACTTC. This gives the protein CASSLRAGGPYEQYF.

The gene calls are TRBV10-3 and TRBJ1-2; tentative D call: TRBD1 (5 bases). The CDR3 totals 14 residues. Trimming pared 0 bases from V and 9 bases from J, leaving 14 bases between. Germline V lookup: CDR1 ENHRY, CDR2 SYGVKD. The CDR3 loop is CAISESLGGESYTF. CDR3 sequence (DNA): TGTGCCATCAGTGAGTCCCTCGGGGGTGAAAGCTACACCTTC.

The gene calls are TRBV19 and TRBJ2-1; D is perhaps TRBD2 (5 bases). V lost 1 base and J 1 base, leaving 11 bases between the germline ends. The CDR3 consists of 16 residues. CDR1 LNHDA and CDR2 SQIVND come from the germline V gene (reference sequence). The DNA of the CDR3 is TGTGCCAGTAGTATAGCGGGAATAGCGTCCTACAATGAGCAGTTCTTC. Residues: CASSIAGIASYNEQFF.

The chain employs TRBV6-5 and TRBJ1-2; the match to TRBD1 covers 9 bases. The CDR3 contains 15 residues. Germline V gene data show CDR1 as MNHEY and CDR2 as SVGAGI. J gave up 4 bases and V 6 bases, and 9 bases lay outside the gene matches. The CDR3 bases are TGTGCCAGCAGCGCCACAGGGGGCGATGGCTATGGCTACACCTTC. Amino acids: CASSATGGDGYGYTF.

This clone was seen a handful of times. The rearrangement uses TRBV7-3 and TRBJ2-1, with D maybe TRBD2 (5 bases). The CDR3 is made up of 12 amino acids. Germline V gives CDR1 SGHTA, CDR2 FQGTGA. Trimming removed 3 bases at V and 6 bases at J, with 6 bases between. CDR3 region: CASSFGVNEQFF. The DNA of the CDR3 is TGTGCCAGCAGCTTCGGGGTCAATGAGCAGTTCTTC. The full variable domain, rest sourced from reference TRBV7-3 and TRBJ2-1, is GAGVSQTPSNKVTEKGKYVELRCDPISGHTALYWYRQSLGQGPEFLIYFQGTGAADDSGLPNDRFFAVRPEGSVSTLKIQRTERGDSAVYLCASSFGVNEQFFGPGTRLTVL.

The CDR3 DNA sequence: TGTGCCACCAGTCCAGACAGGGGGGCGAACACCGGGGAGCTGTTTTTT. It encodes CATSPDRGANTGELFF. The chain links TRBV24-1 to TRBJ2-2; TRBD1 aligns across 9 bases. CDR1 is KGHDR, CDR2 SFDVKD, per germline. There are 16 residues in the CDR3. With V trimmed by 6 bases and J by 0 bases, 4 bases remained unmatched.

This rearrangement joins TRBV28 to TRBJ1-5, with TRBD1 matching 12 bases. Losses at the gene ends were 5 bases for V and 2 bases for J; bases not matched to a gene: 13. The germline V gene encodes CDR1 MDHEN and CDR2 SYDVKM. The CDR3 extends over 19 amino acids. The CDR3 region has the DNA TGTGCCAGCAGTGCAAACCCCGGGACAGGGGGCGAAGGCAATCAGCCCCAGCATTTT. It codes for CASSANPGTGGEGNQPQHF.

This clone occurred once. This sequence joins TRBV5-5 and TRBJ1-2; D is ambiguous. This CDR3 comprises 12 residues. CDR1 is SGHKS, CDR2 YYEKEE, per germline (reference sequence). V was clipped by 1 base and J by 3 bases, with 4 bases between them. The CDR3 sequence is CASSLPDYGYTF. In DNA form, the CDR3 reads TGTGCCAGCAGCTTGCCTGACTATGGCTACACCTTC.

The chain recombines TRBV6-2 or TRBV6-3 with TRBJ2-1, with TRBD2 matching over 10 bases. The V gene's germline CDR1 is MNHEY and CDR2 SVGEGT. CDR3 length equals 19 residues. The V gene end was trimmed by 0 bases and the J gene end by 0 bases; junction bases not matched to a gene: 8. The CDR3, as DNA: TGTGCCAGCAGTTACTCGAGGGCTAGCGGGAGTTTCTCCTACAATGAGCAGTTCTTC. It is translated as CASSYSRASGSFSYNEQFF.

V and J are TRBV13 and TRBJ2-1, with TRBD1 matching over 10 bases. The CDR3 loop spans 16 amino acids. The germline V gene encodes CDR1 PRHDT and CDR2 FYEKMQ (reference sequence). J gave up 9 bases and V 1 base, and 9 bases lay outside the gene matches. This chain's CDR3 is CASSLVRDRGSGEQFF. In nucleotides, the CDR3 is TGTGCCAGCAGCTTAGTCCGGGACAGGGGATCAGGTGAGCAGTTCTTC.

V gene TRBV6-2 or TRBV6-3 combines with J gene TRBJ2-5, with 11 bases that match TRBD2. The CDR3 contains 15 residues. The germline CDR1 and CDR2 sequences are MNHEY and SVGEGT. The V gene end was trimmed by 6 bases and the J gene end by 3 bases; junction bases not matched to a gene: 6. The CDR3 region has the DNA TGTGCCAGCAGCCGACTAGCGGGGAATAAAGAGACCCAGTACTTC. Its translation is CASSRLAGNKETQYF.

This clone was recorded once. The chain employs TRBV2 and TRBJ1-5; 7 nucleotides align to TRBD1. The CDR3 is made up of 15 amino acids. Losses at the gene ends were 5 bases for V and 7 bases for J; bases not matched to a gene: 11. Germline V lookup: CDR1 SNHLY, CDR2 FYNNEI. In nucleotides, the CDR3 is TGTGCCAGCAGTCTCAGACAGGGTCGGTACCAGCCCCAGCATTTT. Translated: CASSLRQGRYQPQHF. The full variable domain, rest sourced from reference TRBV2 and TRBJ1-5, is EPEVTQTPSHQVTQMGQEVILRCVPISNHLYFYWYRQILGQKVEFLVSFYNNEISEKSEIFDDQFSVERPDGSNFTLKIRSTKLEDSAMYFCASSLRQGRYQPQHFGDGTRLSIL.

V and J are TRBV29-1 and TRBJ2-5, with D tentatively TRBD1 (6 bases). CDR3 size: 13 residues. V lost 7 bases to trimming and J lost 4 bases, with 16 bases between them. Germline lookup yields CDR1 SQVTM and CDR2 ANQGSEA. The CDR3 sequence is CSAIPTGGETQYF. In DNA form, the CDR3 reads TGCAGCGCTATACCGACAGGTGGAGAGACCCAGTACTTC.

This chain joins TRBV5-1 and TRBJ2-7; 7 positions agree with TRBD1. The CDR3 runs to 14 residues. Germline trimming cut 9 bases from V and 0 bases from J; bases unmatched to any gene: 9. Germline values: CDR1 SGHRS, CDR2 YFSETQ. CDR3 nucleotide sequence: TGCGCCACCAAGTTCGGGGACAGCTCCTACGAGCAGTACTTC. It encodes CATKFGDSSYEQYF.

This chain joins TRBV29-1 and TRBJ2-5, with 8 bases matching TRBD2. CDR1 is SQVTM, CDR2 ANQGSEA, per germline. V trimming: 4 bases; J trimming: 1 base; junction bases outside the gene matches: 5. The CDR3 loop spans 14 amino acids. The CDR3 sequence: CSVGLAGSQETQYF. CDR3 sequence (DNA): TGCAGCGTTGGTCTAGCGGGTAGCCAAGAGACCCAGTACTTC.

The CDR3 nucleotides are TGTGCCAGCAGTTTCTTCTCCACCGGGGAGCTGTTTTTT. It encodes CASSFFSTGELFF. J is TRBJ2-2 and V is TRBV2; D is undetermined. The length of the CDR3 is 13 residues. Germline CDR1 SNHLY, CDR2 FYNNEI. Trimming took off 5 bases at V and 4 bases at J, with 8 bases between the two ends.

CDR3 region: CSVLSAEIIDIQYF. In DNA, the CDR3 is TGCAGCGTTTTGTCCGCAGAAATTATTGACATTCAGTACTTC. The rearrangement joins TRBV29-1 to TRBJ2-4; D is uncertain. The CDR3 is 14 residues long. From germline, CDR1 is SQVTM and CDR2 ANQGSEA. Trimming took 5 bases from V and 8 from J, leaving 19 bases between them.

The DNA of the CDR3 is TGCGCCAGCAGTCACCCCGGACAGGGCACCTACGAGCAGTACTTC. As protein: CASSHPGQGTYEQYF. The chain recombines TRBV23-1 with TRBJ2-7; 8 nucleotides align to TRBD1. TRBV23-1 is filed as an ORF, its function uncertain. The CDR3 is 15 amino acids. Germline trimming cut 3 bases from V and 2 bases from J; bases unmatched to any gene: 6.

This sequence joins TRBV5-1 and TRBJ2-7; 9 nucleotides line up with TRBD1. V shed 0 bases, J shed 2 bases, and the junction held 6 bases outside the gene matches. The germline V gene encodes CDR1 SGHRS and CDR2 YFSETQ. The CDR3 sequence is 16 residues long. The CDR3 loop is CASSLDLQGAPYEQYF. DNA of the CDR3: TGCGCCAGCAGCTTGGACTTACAGGGGGCCCCCTACGAGCAGTACTTC.

The CDR3 nucleotides read TGTGCCAGCAGTCCCGGGACAGTCTTCCAAGAGACCCAGTACTTC. Its translation: CASSPGTVFQETQYF. The chain carries TRBV6-2 or TRBV6-3 and TRBJ2-5, with 7 bases identical to TRBD1. There are 15 residues in the CDR3. V shed 5 bases, J shed 1 base, and the junction held 7 bases outside the gene matches. Germline V gives CDR1 MNHEY, CDR2 SVGEGT.